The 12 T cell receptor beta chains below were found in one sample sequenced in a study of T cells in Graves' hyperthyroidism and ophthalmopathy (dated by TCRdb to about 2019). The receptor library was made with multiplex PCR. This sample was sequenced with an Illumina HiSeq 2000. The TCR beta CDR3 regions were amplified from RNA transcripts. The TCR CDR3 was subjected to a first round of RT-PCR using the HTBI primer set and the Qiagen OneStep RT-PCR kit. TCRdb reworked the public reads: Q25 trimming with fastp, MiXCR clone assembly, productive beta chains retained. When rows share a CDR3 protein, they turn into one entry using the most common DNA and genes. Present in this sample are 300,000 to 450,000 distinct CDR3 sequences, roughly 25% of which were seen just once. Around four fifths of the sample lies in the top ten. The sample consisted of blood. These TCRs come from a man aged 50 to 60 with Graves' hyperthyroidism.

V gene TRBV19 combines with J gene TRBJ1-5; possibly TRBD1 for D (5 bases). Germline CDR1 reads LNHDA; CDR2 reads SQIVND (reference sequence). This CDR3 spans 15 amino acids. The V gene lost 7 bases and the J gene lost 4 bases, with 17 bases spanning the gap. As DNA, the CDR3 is TGTGCCAGTACCCAACTGGGGAGGGGAAATCAGCCCCAGCATTTT. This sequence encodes CASTQLGRGNQPQHF.

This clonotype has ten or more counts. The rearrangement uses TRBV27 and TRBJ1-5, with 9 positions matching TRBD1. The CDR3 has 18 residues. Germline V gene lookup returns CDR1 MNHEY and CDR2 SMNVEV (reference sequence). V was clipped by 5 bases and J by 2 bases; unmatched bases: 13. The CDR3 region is CASSRTGGTGFGNQPQHF. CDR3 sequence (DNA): TGTGCCAGCAGTCGAACCGGCGGGACAGGGTTTGGCAATCAGCCCCAGCATTTT.

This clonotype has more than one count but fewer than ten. CDR3 sequence reads: CASSPGQRYNEQFF. The CDR3 DNA reads TGCGCCAGCAGCCCGGGACAGAGATACAATGAGCAGTTCTTC. V and J are TRBV10-2 and TRBJ2-1; 7 bases align to TRBD1. Looked up from germline, CDR1 is WSHSY and CDR2 is SAAADI. Unmatched junction bases numbered 6, after V lost 6 bases and J lost 4 bases. The CDR3 is made up of 14 amino acids.

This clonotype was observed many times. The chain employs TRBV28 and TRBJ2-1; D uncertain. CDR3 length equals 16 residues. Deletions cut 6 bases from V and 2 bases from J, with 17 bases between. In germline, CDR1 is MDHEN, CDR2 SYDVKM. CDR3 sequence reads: CASRFNPGPPYNEQFF. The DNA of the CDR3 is TGTGCCAGCAGGTTTAATCCGGGTCCTCCCTACAATGAGCAGTTCTTC.

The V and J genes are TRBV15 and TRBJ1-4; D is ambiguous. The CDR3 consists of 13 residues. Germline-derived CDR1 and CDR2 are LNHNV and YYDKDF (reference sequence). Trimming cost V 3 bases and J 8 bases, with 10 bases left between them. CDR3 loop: CATSSRVWEKLFF. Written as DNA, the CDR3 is TGTGCCACCAGCAGTAGAGTATGGGAAAAACTGTTTTTT.

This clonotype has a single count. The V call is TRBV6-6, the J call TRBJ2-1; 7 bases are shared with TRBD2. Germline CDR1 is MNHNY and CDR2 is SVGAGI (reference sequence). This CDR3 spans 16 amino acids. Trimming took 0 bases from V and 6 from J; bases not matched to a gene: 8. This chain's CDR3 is CASSYSRASGLNEQFF. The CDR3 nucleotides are TGTGCCAGCAGTTACTCGAGGGCTAGCGGCCTCAATGAGCAGTTCTTC.

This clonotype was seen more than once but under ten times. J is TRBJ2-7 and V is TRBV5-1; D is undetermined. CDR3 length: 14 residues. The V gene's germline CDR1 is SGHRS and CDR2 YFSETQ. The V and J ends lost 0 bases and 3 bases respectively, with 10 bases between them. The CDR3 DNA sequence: TGCGCCAGCAGCTTGGAGGGCAGAATCTACGAGCAGTACTTC. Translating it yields CASSLEGRIYEQYF.

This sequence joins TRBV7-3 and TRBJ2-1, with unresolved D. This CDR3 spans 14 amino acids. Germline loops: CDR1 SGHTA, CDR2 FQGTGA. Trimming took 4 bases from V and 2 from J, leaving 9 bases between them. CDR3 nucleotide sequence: TGTGCCAGCAGCTCTAAAGAGACCTACAATGAGCAGTTCTTC. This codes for CASSSKETYNEQFF.

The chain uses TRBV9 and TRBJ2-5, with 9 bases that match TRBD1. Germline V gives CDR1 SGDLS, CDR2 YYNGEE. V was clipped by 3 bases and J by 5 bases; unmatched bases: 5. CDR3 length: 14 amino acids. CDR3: CASSAGQGKETQYF. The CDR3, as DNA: TGTGCCAGCAGCGCCGGACAGGGGAAGGAGACCCAGTACTTC.

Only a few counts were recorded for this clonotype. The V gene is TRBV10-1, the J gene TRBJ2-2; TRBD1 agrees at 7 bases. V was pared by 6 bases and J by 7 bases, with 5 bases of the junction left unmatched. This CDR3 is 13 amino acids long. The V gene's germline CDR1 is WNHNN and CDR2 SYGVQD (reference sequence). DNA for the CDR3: TGCGCCAGCAGAATCGACAGGGACGGGGAGCTGTTTTTT. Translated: CASRIDRDGELFF.

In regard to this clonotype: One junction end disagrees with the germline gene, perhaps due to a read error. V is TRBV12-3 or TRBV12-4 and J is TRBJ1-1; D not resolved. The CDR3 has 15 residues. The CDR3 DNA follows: TGTGCCAGCGGTTTAACCCGCGGGATGAACACTGAAGCTTTCTTT. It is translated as CASGLTRGMNTEAFF.

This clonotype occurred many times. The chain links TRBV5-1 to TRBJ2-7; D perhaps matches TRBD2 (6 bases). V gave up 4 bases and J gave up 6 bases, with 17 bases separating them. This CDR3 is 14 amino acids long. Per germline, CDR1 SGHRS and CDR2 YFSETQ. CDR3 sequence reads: CASSPIANGGEQYF. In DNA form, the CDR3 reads TGCGCCAGCAGCCCCATCGCAAACGGGGGCGAGCAGTACTTC.